A single sample gave rise to the 2 T cell receptor beta chains below, sequenced in a study of blood T cell repertoires in COVID-19. Some clones are missing from TCRdb's copy, which holds only in-frame ones; the method was immunoSEQ multiplex PCR. The sample has 200,000 to 250,000 clones; roughly 80% are singletons. The sequencing input was PBMCs or T cells enriched from blood (not recorded which). Every receptor here comes from a man between 60 and 70 years old who had recovered from COVID-19.

The chain has TRBV5-1 and TRBJ1-1; tentatively, D is TRBD1 (5 bases). Trimming shortened V by 4 bases and J by 2 bases, and 15 bases separated the two germline ends. This CDR3 comprises 15 residues. In germline, CDR1 is SGHRS, CDR2 YFSETQ. The CDR3 region has the DNA TGCGCCAGCAGCCCGGAGTTGGGGCCTAACACTGAAGCTTTCTTT. Protein sequence: CASSPELGPNTEAFF.

This clone has more than one count but fewer than ten. The chain links TRBV7-3 to TRBJ1-1, with D tentatively TRBD1 (6 bases). CDR3 size: 14 residues. V was trimmed by 4 bases and J by 1 base, leaving 10 bases between them. Germline CDR1 and CDR2: SGHTA and FQGTGA. The CDR3 is CASSSLGQNTEAFF. Written as DNA, the CDR3 is TGTGCCAGCAGCTCCCTGGGACAGAACACTGAAGCTTTCTTT.